Sequencing of this T cell receptor beta chain was carried out in a study of blood T cell repertoires in COVID-19. Study-level background: The study drew acute and convalescent COVID-19 samples from the United States, Italy and Spain. PBMCs, B-cell-depleted T cells, or T cells provided the cDNA or gDNA that made up the material.

Under the authors' procedure: Estimated nucleated cell counts came from reference gene primer amplification. Clones were read by immunoSEQ multiplex PCR, and TCRdb kept only the in-frame ones, dropping some. The DNA gave D and trimming, while V, J and clone size come from that table. In the table there are roughly 150,000 clones, 75% to 90% of which are singletons. Germline loops: CDR1 MGHRA, CDR2 YSYEKL. V lost 3 bases, J lost 4 bases, and 14 bases stayed unmatched. This CDR3 comprises 18 residues. The TCR originated in a woman aged 70-85 years with acute or convalescent COVID-19. The genes are TRBV4-1 and TRBJ2-2; TRBD1 matches at 7 bases. The specimen sequenced was peripheral blood. The CDR3 coding sequence is TGCGCCAGCAGCCACGGAGGTAACAGGGGAAGGATCACCGGGGAGCTGTTTTTT. As protein: CASSHGGNRGRITGELFF.